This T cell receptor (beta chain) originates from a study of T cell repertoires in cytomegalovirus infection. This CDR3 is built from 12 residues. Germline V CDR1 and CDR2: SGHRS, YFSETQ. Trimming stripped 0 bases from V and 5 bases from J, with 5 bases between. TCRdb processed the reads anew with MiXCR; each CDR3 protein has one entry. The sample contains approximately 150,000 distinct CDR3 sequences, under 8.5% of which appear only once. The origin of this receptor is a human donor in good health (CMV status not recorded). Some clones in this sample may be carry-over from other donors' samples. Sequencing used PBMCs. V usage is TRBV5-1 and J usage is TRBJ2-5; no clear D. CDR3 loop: CASSLAEETQYF. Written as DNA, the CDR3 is TGCGCCAGCAGCTTGGCCGAGGAGACCCAGTACTTC.